This T cell receptor beta chain is drawn from a study of Graves' ophthalmopathy and Graves' hyperthyroidism. Clinical symptoms and serum thyroxine were used for diagnosis; TRAb, thyroid ultrasound and orbital computed tomography were also relied on. The CDR3 runs to 14 residues. CDR1 SNHLY and CDR2 FYNNEI come from the germline V gene. With 5 bases clipped from V and 3 bases from J, the junction kept 6 bases outside the gene matches. Many counts were recorded for this clonotype. Its specificity is not known. RNA transcripts yielded amplified TCR beta CDR3 regions. HTBI primers served in a first-round RT-PCR, which a second-round multiplex PCR followed. In TCRdb, the multiplex PCR reads were re-called with MiXCR into one record per CDR3 protein. The sample yields a few hundred thousand distinct CDR3 sequences, 35% to 45% seen once. Study-level points and caveats: Ophthalmopathy progression was predicted with around 71% sensitivity and roughly 79% specificity. Blood shared most expanded thyroid clonotypes above 0.001 frequency.

The sample comprised peripheral blood or thyroid tissue (not recorded which). The receptor was isolated from an adult man with Graves' hyperthyroidism. The rearrangement links TRBV2 to TRBJ1-1, with 7 bases aligning to TRBD1. In nucleotides, the CDR3 is TGTGCCAGCAGTAAGCAGGGGGGCTACACTGAAGCTTTCTTT. Translated: CASSKQGGYTEAFF.